The entry below gives a single TCR beta chain sequence along with its context. The data originate from a study of T cell changes during pregnancy in multiple sclerosis. Using immunoSEQ multiplex PCR, the repertoire was profiled, and TCRdb retains in-frame clones only, with some absent. Of roughly 53,000 clones in the sample, roughly nine tenths were seen once. There are 12 residues in the CDR3. From germline, CDR1 is KGHSY and CDR2 FQNENV. V lost 0 bases and J 6 bases, leaving 4 bases between the germline ends. Source: CD8+ T cells from peripheral blood mononuclear cells, taken before pregnancy. V and J are TRBV16 and TRBJ2-3; unclear D gene. The TCR comes from a female donor with multiple sclerosis, enrolled in a pregnancy study. CDR3 loop: CASSQSQDTQYF. The CDR3 DNA reads as TGTGCCAGCAGCCAATCGCAGGATACGCAGTATTTT.